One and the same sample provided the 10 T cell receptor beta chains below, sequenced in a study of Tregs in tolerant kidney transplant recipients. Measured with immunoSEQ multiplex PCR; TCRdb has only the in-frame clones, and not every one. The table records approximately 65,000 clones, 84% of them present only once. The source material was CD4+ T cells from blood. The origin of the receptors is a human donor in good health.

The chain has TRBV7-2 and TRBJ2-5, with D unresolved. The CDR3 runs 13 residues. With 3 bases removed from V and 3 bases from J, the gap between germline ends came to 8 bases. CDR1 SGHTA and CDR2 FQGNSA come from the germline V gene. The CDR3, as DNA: TGTGCCAGCAGCTTTAGTGTCGAAGAGACCCAGTACTTC. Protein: CASSFSVEETQYF.

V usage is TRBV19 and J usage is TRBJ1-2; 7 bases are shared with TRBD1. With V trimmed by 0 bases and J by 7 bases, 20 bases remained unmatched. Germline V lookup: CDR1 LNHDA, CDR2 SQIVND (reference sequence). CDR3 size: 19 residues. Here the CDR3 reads CASSIEGVMREQGIGGYTF. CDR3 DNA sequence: TGTGCCAGTAGTATAGAGGGAGTCATGCGGGAACAGGGGATTGGTGGCTACACCTTC. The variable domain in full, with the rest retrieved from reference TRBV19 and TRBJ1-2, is DGGITQSPKYLFRKEGQNVTLSCEQNLNHDAMYWYRQDPGQGLRLIYYSQIVNDFQKGDIAEGYSVSREKKESFPLTVTSAQKNPTAFYLCASSIEGVMREQGIGGYTFGSGTRLTVV.

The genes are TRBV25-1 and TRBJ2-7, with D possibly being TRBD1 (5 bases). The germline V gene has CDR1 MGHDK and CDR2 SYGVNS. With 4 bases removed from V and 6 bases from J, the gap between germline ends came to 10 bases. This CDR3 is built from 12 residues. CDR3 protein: CASSAGIREQYF. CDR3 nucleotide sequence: TGTGCCAGCAGTGCAGGGATCCGCGAGCAGTACTTC.

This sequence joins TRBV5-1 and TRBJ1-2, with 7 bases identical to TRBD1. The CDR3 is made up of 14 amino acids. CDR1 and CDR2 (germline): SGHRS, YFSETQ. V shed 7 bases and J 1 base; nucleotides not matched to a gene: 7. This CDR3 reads CASSRGFSNYGYTF. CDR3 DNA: TGCGCCAGCTCCAGGGGGTTTAGTAACTATGGCTACACCTTC. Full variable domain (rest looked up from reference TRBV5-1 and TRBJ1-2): KAGVTQTPRYLIKTRGQQVTLSCSPISGHRSVSWYQQTPGQGLQFLFEYFSETQRNKGNFPGRFSGRQFSNSRSEMNVSTLELGDSALYLCASSRGFSNYGYTFGSGTRLTVV.

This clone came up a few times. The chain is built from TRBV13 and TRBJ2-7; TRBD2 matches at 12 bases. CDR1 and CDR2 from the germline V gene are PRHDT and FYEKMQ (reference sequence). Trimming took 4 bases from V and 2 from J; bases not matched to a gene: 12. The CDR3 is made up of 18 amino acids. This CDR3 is CASSSSSGRGRSAYEQYF. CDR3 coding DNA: TGTGCCAGCAGCTCGTCTAGCGGGAGGGGACGGTCGGCCTACGAGCAGTACTTC.

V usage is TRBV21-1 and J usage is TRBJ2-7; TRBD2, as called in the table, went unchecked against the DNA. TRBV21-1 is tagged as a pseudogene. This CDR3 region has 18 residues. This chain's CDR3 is CASSNSRLAGGPAYEQYF. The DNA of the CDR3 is TGTGCCAGCAGCAACTCGAGGCTAGCGGGAGGGCCCGCCTACGAGCAGTACTTC.

The CDR3 reads CAITPQRGSPLHF. The CDR3 nucleotides are TGTGCCATCACCCCACAACGGGGTTCACCCCTCCACTTT. The chain combines TRBV10-3 with TRBJ1-6, with unresolved D. V lost 7 bases and J 9 bases, leaving 13 bases between the germline ends. The CDR3 consists of 13 residues. Germline lookup yields CDR1 ENHRY and CDR2 SYGVKD.

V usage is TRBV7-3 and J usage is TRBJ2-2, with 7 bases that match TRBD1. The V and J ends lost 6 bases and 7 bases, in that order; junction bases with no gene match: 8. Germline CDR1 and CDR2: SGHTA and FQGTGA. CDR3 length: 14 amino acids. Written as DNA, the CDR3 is TGTGCCAGCAGTCCCGACAGGGTCGGCGGGGAGCTGTTTTTT. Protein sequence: CASSPDRVGGELFF.

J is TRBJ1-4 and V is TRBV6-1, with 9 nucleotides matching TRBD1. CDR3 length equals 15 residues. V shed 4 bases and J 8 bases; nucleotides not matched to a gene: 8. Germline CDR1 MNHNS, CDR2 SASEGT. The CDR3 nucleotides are TGTGCCAGCAGTGTTTTACAGGGGGCAGGGGAAAAACTGTTTTTT. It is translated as CASSVLQGAGEKLFF.

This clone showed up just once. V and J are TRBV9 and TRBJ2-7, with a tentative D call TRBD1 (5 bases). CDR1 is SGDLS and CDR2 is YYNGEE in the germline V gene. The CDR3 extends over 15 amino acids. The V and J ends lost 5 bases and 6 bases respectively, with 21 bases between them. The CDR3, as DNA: TGTGCCAGCAGTCCCACCGGGCAGGGATGGTCCGAGCAGTACTTC. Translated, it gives CASSPTGQGWSEQYF.